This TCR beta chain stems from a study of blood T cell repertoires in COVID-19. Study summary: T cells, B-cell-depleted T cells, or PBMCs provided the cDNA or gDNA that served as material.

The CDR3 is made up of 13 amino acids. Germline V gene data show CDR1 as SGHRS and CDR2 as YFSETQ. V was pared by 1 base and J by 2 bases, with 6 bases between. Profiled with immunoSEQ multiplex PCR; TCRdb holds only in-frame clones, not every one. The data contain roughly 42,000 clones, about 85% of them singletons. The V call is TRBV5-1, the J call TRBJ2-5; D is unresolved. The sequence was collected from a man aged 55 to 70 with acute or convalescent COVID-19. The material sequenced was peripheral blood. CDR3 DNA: TGCGCCAGCAGCTTGTTCCAGCAAGAGACCCAGTACTTC. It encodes CASSLFQQETQYF.